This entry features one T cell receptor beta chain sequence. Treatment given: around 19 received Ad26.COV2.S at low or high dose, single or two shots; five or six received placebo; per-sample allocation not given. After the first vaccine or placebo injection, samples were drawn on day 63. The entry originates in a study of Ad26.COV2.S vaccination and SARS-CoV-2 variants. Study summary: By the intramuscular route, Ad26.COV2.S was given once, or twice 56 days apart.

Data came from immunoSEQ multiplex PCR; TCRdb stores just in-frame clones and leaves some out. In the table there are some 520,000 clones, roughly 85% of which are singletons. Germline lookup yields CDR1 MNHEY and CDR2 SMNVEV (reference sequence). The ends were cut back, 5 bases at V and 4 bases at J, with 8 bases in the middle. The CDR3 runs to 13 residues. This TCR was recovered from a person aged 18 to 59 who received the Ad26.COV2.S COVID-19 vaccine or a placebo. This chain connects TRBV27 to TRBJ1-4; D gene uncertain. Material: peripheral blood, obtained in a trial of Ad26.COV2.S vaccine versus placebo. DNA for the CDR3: TGTGCCAGCAGTCTTCGGGGTAATGAAAAACTGTTTTTT. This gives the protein CASSLRGNEKLFF.